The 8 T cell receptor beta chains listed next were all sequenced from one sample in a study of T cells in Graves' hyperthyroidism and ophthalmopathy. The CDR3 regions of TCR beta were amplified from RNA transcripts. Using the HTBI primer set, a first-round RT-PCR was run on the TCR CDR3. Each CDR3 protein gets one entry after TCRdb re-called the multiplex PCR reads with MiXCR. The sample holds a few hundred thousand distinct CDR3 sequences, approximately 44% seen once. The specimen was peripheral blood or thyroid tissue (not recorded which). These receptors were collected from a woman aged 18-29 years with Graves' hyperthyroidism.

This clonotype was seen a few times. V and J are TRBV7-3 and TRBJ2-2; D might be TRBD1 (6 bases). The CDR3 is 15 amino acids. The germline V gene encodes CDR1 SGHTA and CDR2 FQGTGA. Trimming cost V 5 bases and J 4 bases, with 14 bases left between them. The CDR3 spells CASSPRGEGTGELFF. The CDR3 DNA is TGTGCCAGCAGCCCCAGGGGAGAGGGCACCGGGGAGCTGTTTTTT.

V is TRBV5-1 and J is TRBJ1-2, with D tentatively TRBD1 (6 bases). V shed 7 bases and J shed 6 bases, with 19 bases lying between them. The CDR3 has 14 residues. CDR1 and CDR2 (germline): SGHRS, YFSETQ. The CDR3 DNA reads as TGCGCCAGCCGAGAACAGGGTTATTCGCATGGCTACACCTTC. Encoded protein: CASREQGYSHGYTF.

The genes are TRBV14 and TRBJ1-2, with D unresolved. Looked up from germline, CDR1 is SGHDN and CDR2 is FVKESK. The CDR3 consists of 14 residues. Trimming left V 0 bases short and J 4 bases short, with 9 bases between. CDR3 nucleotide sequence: TGTGCCAGCAGCCAAGATTGGGGAGCCTATGGCTACACCTTC. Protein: CASSQDWGAYGYTF.

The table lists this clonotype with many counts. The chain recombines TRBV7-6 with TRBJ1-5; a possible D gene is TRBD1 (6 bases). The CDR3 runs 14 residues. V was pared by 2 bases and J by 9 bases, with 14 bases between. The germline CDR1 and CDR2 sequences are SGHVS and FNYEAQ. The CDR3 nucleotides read TGTGCCAGCAGCTTAATGGACAGTGCAGGGCCCCAGCATTTT. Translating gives CASSLMDSAGPQHF.

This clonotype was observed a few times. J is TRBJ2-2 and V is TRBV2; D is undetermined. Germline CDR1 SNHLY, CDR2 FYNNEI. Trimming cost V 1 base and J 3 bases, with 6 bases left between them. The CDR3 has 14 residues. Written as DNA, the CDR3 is TGTGCCAGCAGTGAAGTCACTGACACCGGGGAGCTGTTTTTT. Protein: CASSEVTDTGELFF. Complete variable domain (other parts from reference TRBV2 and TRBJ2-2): EPEVTQTPSHQVTQMGQEVILRCVPISNHLYFYWYRQILGQKVEFLVSFYNNEISEKSEIFDDQFSVERPDGSNFTLKIRSTKLEDSAMYFCASSEVTDTGELFFGEGSRLTVL.

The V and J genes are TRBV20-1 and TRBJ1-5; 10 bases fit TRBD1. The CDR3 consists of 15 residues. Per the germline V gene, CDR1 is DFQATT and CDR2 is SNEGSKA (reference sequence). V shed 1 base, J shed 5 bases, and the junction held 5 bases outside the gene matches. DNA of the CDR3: TGCAGTGCTAGAGCGGGACAGGGGCTTTATCAGCCCCAGCATTTT. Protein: CSARAGQGLYQPQHF.

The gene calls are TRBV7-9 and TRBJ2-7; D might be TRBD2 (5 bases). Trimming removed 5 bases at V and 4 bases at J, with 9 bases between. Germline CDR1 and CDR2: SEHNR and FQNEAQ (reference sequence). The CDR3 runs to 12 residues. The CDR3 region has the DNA TGTGCCAGCAGCACGTCGGGGTACGAGCAGTACTTC. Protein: CASSTSGYEQYF.

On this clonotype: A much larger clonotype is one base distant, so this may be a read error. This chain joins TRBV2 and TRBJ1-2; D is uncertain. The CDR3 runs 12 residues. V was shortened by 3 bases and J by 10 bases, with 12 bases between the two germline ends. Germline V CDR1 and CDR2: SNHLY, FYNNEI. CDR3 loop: CASSDSREDYTF. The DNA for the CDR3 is TGTGCCAGCAGTGATTCCCGGGAAGACTACACCTTC. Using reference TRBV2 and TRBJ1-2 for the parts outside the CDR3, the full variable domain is EPEVTQTPSHQVTQMGQEVILRCVPISNHLYFYWYRQILGQKVEFLVSFYNNEISEKSEIFDDQFSVERPDGSNFTLKIRSTKLEDSAMYFCASSDSREDYTFGSGTRLTVV.